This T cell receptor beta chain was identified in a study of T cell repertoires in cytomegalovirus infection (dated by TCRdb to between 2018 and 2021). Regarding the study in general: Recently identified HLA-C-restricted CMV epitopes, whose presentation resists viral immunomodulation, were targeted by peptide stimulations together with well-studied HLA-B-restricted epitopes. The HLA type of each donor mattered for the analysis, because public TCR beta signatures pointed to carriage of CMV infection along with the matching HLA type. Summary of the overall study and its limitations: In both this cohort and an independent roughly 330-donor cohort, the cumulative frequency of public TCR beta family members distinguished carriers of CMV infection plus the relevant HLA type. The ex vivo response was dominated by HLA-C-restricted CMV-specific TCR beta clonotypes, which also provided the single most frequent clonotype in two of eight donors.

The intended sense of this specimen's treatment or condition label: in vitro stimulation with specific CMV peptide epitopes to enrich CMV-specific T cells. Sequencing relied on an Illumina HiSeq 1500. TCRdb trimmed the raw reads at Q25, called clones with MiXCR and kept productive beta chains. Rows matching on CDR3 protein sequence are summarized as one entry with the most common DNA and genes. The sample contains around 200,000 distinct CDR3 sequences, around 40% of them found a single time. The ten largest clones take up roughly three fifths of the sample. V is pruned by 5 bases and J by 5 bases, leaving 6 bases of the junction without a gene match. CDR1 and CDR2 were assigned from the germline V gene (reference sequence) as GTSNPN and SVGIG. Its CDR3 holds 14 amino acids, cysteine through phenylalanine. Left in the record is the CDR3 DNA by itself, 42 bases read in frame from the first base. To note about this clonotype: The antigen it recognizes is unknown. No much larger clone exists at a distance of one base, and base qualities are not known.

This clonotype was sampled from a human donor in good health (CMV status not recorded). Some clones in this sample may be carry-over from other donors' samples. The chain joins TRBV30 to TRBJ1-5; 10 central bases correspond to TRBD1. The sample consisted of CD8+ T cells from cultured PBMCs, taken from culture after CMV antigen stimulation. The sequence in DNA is TGTGCCTGGGAATCCGGGACAGGGGATCAGCCCCAGCATTTT. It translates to CAWESGTGDQPQHF.